The T cell receptor (beta chain) under discussion was sequenced for a study of blood T cell repertoires in COVID-19 (TCRdb year 2020). The study in broad terms: Collaborator samples came from the United States, Italy and Spain and covered acute and convalescent phases of COVID-19. The prospective study material was composed of cDNA or gDNA derived from T cells, B-cell-depleted T cells, or PBMCs. Subjects who had been exposed to COVID-19, were actively infected with it, or had recovered from it provided the deeply sampled blood TCRbeta repertoires that made up the dataset. The repertoires were made available in a free public database intended to serve as a resource for research on the immune response to SARS-CoV-2. Samples came from the ongoing ImmuneRACE study (first 160 participants) plus 1,254 subjects from 6 global collaborators. A de-identified subject ID, COVID-19 status, age in years and sex were almost always included in the sample metadata. HLA class I and class II types, where available, came from metadata supplied by the sample provider rather than from assay-based typing. Beyond this particular receptor, the publication reports: Clinical and demographic metadata were provided uncurated, with the amount varying by source and participant.

V drops 0 bases and J drops 7 bases, leaving 10 bases in between. From the germline V gene, CDR1 is MGHRA and CDR2 is YSYEKL. The CDR3 has 14 amino acids, counting the end cysteine and phenylalanine. Only CDR3 DNA is held: 42 bases, read in frame from base 1. With regard to this clone: Its target antigen remains unknown. No base qualities exist here, and no much larger clone lies one base off it.

One collaborating source in Seattle enrolled patients while the patients were actively infected and followed the patients over time throughout the course of disease. Whole blood was collected in K2EDTA tubes by collaborating institutions according to the institutions' own protocols. For TCRbeta analysis, collaborator samples were shipped as frozen whole blood, as isolated PBMCs, or as DNA extracted from either sample type. TCRbeta CDR3 regions were amplified from genomic DNA using the immunoSEQ Assay, a bias-controlled multiplex PCR. As for how the authors treated the data: Within the assay, amplification of reference gene primers was used to estimate how many nucleated cells each sample contained. To quantify the absolute abundance of each unique TCRbeta CDR3 rearrangement, sequence reads were collapsed and filtered. For each sample, productive Simpson clonality was calculated as the square root of Simpson's diversity index across productive rearrangements. Sourced from immuneACCESS, this table was stored by TCRdb with only in-frame sequences that have V and J called. A share of the clones is absent; for the studies checked, an unresolved V gene accounts for under half, and the remainder has no known explanation. Clone size and the V and J calls come from that table; the DNA yielded D and trimming. The sample contains over 200,000 clones, over 80% of them found a single time. The ten largest account for 2% to 3% of the sample.

The chain is made from TRBV4-1 and TRBJ2-4; TRBD2 is a weak D gene call, 5 bases matching. This clonotype was sampled from a man aged 25-45 years with COVID-19, enrolled during active disease. The source material was peripheral blood. The CDR3 region: CASSQEAPGNIQYF. The nucleotide sequence is given as TGCGCCAGCAGCCAAGAAGCCCCGGGGAACATTCAGTACTTC.